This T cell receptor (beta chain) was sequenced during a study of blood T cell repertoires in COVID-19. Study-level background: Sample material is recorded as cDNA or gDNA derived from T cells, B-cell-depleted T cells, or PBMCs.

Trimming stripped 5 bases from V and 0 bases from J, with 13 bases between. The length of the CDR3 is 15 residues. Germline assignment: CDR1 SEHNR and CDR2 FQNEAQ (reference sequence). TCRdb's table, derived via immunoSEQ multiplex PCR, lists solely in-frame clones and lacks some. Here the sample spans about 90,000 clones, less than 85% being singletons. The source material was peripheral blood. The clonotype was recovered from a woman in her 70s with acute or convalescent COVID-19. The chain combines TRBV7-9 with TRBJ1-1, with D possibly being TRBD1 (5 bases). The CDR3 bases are TGTGCCAGCAGCGTAAGGCAGGGAATGAACACTGAAGCTTTCTTT. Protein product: CASSVRQGMNTEAFF.